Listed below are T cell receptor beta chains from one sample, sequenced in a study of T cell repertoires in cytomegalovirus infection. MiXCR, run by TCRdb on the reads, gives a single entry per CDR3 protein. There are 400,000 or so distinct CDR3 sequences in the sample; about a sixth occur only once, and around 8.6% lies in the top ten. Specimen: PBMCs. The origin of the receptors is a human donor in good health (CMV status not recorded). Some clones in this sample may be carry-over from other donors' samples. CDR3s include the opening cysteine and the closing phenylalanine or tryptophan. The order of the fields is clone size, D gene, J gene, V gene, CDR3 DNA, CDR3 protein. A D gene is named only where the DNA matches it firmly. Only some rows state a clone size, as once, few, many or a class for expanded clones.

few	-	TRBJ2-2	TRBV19	TGTGCCAGTAGTATTGTCTGGGGACCAAGGTTAAGCCCCGGGGAGCTGTTTTTT	CASSIVWGPRLSPGELFF
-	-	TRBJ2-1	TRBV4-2	TGTGCCAGCAGCCAAGCAGGGGCTGAGGACAATGAGCAGTTCTTC	CASSQAGAEDNEQFF
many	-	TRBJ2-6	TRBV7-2	TGTGCCAGCATAACAGAGGCATCTGGGGCCAACGTCCTGACTTTC	CASITEASGANVLTF
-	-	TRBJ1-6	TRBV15	TGTGCCACCAGCAGAGGAGGGAGGTCGAAGACCTATAATTCACCCCTCCACTTT	CATSRGGRSKTYNSPLHF
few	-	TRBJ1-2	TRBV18	TGTGCCAGCTCACGACCGGGCTCTTCCAATCTTAACTATGGCTACACCTTC	CASSRPGSSNLNYGYTF
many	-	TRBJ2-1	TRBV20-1	TGCAGTGCCAAGAGATGGCAGGGCCACAATGAGCAGTTCTTC	CSAKRWQGHNEQFF
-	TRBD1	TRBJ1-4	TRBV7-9	TGTGCCAGCAGCTCGAGGGGGCAAGTTGAAAAACTGTTTTTT	CASSSRGQVEKLFF
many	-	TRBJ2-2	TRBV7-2	TGTGCCAGCAGCTTTGGCGGGATGTACACCGGGGAGCTGTTTTTT	CASSFGGMYTGELFF
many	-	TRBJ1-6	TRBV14	TGTGCCAGCGGGACCGGGGTCTCACCCCTCCACTTT	CASGTGVSPLHF
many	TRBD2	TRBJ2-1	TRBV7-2	TGTGCCAGCACCGTGGCGGGGGGAGTTTATGAGCAGTTCTTC	CASTVAGGVYEQFF
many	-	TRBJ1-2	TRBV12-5	TGTGCTAGTGGTCTTAACTATGGCTACACCTTC	CASGLNYGYTF
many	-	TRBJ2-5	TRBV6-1	TGTGCCAGCAGTGAACCCTCTCTCCAAGAGACCCAGTACTTC	CASSEPSLQETQYF
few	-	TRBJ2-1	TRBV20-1	TGCAGTGCTCCCTTTAATGAGCAGTTCTTC	CSAPFNEQFF
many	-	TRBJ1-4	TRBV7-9	TGTGCCAGCAGTTCCGGGGCAACTAATGAAAAACTGTTTTTT	CASSSGATNEKLFF
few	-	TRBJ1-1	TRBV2	TGTGCCAGCAGTTTGGACAGAGAGAACACTGAAGCTTTCTTT	CASSLDRENTEAFF
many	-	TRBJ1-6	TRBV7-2	TGTGCCAGCAGCTTTTGGAATTCACCCCTCCACTTT	CASSFWNSPLHF
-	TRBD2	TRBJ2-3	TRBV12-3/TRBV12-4	TGTGCCAGCAGTCTCCGGACTAGCGGGGCCAAACGGGATACGCAGTATTTT	CASSLRTSGAKRDTQYF
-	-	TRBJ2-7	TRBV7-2	TGTGCCAGCAGCGGAGGGGTTTCCTACGAGCAGTACTTC	CASSGGVSYEQYF
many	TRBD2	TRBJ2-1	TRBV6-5	TGTGCCAGCAATAGCGGGGGGGCCCCGTTCTTC	CASNSGGAPFF
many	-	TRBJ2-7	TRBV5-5	TGTGCCAGCAGCTTGACCGGGACACGAACCTACGAGCAGTACTTC	CASSLTGTRTYEQYF
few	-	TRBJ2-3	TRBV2	TGTGCCAGCAGTAGACGCCGGGAAGCAGATACGCAGTATTTT	CASSRRREADTQYF
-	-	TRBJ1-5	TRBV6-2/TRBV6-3	TGTGCCAGCAGTTACCGAGGGGGGAATCAGCCCCAGCATTTT	CASSYRGGNQPQHF
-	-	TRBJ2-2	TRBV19	TGTGCCAGTAGTATTTCCGCCGTGATCGGGGAGCTGTTTTTT	CASSISAVIGELFF
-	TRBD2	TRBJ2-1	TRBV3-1	TGTGCCAGCAGCCAAGCGTGGACTAGCGGGGGAAGCTACAATGAGCAGTTCTTC	CASSQAWTSGGSYNEQFF
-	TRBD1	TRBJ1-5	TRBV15	TGTGCCACCAGCAGAAGGGGGCAACCCCAGCATTTT	CATSRRGQPQHF
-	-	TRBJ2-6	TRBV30	TGTGCCTGGAGTGTGGCGGGTGGGGCCAACGTCCTGACTTTC	CAWSVAGGANVLTF
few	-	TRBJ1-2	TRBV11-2	TGTGCCAGCACCCCTTTGACGGAGCTCATGGGCTACACCTTC	CASTPLTELMGYTF
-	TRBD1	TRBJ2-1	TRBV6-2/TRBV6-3	TGTGCCAGCAGTCCAGGACAGGGACGGAAGAGTGAGCAGTTCTTC	CASSPGQGRKSEQFF
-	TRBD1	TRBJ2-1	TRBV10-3	TGTGCCATCAGGACAGGGGACAATGAGCAGTTCTTC	CAIRTGDNEQFF
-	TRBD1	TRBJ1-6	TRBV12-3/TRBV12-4	TGTGCCAGCAGTTTTTTATTGGACAGGAATAATTCACCCCTCCACTTT	CASSFLLDRNNSPLHF
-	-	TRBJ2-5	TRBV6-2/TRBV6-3	TGTGCCAGCAGTTACCGGGACTCCCTGGACCAAGAGACCCAGTACTTC	CASSYRDSLDQETQYF
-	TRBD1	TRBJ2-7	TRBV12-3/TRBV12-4	TGTGCCAGCAGTGCCGGGACAGGGGTCCACGAGCAGTACTTC	CASSAGTGVHEQYF
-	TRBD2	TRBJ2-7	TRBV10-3	TGTGCCGCCACCGGGACTAGCGGGAGAGCTACCTACGAGCAGTACTTC	CAATGTSGRATYEQYF
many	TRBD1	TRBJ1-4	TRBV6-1	TGTGCCAGCAGTGGGCGGACAGGAACTAATGAAAAACTGTTTTTT	CASSGRTGTNEKLFF
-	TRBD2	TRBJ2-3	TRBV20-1	TGCAGTGCGGGCATCCTAGCGGGGCTCACAGATACGCAGTATTTT	CSAGILAGLTDTQYF
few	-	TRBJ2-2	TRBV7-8	TGTGCCAGCAGCTTTATGGGGGCGGACACCGGGGAGCTGTTTTTT	CASSFMGADTGELFF
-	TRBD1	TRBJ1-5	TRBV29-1	TGCAGCGTTTTAGAAAACAGGGGCGGGAGTCAGCCCCAGCATTTT	CSVLENRGGSQPQHF
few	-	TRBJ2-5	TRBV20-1	TGCAGCGCTTTGAACAGAAAAGAGACCCAGTACTTC	CSALNRKETQYF
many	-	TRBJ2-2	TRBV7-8	TGTGCCAGCAGCTTCGAGCTGTACACCGGGGAGCTGTTTTTT	CASSFELYTGELFF
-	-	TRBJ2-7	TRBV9	TGTGCCAGCAGCGTAGGAGGGGGAGATCGTGGCGAGCAGTACTTC	CASSVGGGDRGEQYF
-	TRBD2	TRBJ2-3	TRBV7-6	TGTGCCGGCAGCTTAGGGTCTAGCGGGGAAACAGATACGCAGTATTTT	CAGSLGSSGETDTQYF
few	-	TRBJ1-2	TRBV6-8	TGTGCCAGCAGCACCGTGGGGGGAAAGGACTATGGCTACACCTTC	CASSTVGGKDYGYTF